The clone carrying this T cell receptor (beta chain) occurred many times. These data are taken from a study of blood T cells in healthy people across ages. The V and J ends lost 3 bases and 3 bases, in that order; junction bases with no gene match: 7. This CDR3 has 15 residues. The V gene's germline CDR1 is MDHEN and CDR2 SYDVKM. Through a sample-barcoded 5' primer and a J-beta primer mix, a second PCR was run for roughly 7 to 12 cycles. MiXCR, run by TCRdb on the 5' RACE reads, gives a single entry per CDR3 protein. The table lists over a million distinct CDR3 sequences, over 35% of them singletons, with approximately 20% in the top ten.

The gene calls are TRBV28 and TRBJ2-5; TRBD1 matches 7 bases. The sequence was obtained from an older woman in good health. Sequencing input: blood. The CDR3 bases are TGTGCCAGCAGTTTCCCCGGGACAGCCAAAGAGACCCAGTACTTC. Translating it yields CASSFPGTAKETQYF.